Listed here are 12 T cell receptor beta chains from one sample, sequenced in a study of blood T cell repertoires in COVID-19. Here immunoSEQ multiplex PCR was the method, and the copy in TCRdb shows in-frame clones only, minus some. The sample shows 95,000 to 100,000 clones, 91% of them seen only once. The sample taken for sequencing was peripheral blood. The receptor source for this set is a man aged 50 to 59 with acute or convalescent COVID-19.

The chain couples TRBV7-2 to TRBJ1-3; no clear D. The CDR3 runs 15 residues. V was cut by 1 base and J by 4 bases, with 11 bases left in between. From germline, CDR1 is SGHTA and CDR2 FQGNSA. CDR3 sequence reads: CASSLGGPGGNTIYF. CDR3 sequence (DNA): TGTGCCAGCAGCTTAGGTGGTCCAGGCGGAAACACCATATATTTT.

CDR3 DNA: TGTGCCAGCAGTTTAGGCTTAGGGGTCACCGGGGAGCTGTTTTTT. As protein: CASSLGLGVTGELFF. The rearrangement uses TRBV27 and TRBJ2-2, with D possibly TRBD1 on 5 matching bases. V was cut by 2 bases and J by 4 bases, with 11 bases left in between. CDR3 length equals 15 residues. Looked up from germline, CDR1 is MNHEY and CDR2 is SMNVEV (reference sequence).

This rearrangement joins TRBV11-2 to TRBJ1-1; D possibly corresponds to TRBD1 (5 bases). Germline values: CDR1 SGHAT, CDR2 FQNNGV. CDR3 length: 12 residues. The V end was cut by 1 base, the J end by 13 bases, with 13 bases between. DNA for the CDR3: TGTGCCAGCAGCTTAGTGGGGGAGGTAGGTTTCTTT. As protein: CASSLVGEVGFF.

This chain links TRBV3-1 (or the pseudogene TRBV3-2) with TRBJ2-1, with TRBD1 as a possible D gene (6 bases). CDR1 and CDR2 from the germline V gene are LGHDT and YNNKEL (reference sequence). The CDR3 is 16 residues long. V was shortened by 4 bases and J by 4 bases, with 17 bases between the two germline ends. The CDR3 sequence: CASSRMTGNVYNEQFF. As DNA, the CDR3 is TGTGCCAGCAGCCGAATGACAGGAAACGTTTACAATGAGCAGTTCTTC.

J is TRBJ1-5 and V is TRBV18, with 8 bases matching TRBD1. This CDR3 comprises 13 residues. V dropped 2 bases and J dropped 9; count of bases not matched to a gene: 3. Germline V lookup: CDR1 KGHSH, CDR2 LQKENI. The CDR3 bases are TGTGCCAGCTCACCAGAACAGGGGGGGCCCCAGCATTTT. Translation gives CASSPEQGGPQHF.

The CDR3 DNA follows: TGTGCCAGCAGAACAGGGGTGCAGCCCCAGCATTTT. Amino acids: CASRTGVQPQHF. The V and J genes are TRBV19 and TRBJ1-5, with TRBD1 identical over 7 bases. V lost 9 bases, J lost 7 bases, and 6 bases stayed unmatched. The CDR3 contains 12 residues. CDR1 is LNHDA, CDR2 SQIVND, per germline (reference sequence).

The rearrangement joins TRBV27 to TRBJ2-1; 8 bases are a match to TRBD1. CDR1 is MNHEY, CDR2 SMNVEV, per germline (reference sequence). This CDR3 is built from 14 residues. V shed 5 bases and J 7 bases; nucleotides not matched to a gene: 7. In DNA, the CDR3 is TGTGCCAGCAGTACCTACAGGGGGGAAAATGAGCAGTTCTTC. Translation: CASSTYRGENEQFF.

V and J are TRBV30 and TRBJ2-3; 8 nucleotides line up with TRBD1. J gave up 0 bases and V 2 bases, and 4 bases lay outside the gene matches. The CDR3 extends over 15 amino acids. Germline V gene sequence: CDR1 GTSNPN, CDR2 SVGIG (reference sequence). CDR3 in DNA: TGTGCCTGGAGTTTGACAGGGGCGAGCACAGATACGCAGTATTTT. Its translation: CAWSLTGASTDTQYF.

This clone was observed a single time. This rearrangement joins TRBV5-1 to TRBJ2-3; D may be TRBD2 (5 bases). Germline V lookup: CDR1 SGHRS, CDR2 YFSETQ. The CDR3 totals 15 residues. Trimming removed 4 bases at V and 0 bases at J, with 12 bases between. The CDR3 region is CASSISAPSTDTQYF. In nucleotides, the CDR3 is TGCGCCAGCAGCATTAGCGCACCTAGCACAGATACGCAGTATTTT.

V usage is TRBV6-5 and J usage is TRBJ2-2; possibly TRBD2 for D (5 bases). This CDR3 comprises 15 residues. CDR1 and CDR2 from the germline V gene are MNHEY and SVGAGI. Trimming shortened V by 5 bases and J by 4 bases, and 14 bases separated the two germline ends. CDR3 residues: CASSRGLPGTGELFF. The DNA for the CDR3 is TGTGCCAGCAGTCGCGGACTCCCTGGCACCGGGGAGCTGTTTTTT.

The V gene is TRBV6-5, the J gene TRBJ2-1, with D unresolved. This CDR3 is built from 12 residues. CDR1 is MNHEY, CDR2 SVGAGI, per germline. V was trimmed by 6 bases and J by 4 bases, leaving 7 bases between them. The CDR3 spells CASRTEYNEQFF. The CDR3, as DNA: TGTGCCAGCAGAACAGAATACAATGAGCAGTTCTTC.

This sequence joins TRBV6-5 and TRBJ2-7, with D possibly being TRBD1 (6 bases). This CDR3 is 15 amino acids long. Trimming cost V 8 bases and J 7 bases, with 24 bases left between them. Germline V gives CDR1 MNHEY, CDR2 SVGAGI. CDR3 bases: TGTGCCAGCCTAATGCATAGGACAGCATGGGGAGAGCAGTACTTC. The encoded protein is CASLMHRTAWGEQYF.